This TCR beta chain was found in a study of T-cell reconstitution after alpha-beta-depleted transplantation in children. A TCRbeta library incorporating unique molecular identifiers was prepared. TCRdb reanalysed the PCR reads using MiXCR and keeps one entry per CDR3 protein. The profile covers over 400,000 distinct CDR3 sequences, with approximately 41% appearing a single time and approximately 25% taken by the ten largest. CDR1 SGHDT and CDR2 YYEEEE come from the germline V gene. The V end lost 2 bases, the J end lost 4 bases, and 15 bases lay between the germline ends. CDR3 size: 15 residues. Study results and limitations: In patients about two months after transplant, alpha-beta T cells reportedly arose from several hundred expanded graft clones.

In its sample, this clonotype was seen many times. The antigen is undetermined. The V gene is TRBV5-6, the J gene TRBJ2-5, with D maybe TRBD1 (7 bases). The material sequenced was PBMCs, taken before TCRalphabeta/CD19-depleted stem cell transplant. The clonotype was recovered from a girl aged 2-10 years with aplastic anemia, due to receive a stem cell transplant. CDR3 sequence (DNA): TGTGCCAGCAGCTTAGAACTCCAGGGGGGAGAGACCCAGTACTTC. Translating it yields CASSLELQGGETQYF. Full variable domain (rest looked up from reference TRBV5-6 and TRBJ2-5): DAGVTQSPTHLIKTRGQQVTLRCSPKSGHDTVSWYQQALGQGPQFIFQYYEEEERQRGNFPDRFSGHQFPNYSSELNVNALLLGDSALYLCASSLELQGGETQYFGPGTRLLVL.